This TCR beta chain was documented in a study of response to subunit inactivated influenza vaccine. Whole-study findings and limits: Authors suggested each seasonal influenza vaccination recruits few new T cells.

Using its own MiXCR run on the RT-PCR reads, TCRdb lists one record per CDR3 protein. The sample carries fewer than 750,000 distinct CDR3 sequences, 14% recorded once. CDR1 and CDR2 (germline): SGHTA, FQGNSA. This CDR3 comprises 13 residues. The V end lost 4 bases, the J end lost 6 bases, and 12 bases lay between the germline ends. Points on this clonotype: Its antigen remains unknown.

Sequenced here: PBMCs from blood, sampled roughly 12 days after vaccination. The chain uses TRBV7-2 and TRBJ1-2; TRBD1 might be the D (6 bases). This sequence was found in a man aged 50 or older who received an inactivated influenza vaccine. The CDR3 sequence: CASSSRTANGYTF. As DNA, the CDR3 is TGTGCCAGCAGCTCGAGGACAGCAAATGGCTACACCTTC. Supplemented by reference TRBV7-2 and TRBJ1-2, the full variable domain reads GAGVSQSPSNKVTEKGKDVELRCDPISGHTALYWYRQSLGQGLEFLIYFQGNSAPDKSGLPSDRFSAERTGGSVSTLTIQRTQQEDSAVYLCASSSRTANGYTFGSGTRLTVV.